The next 7 T cell receptor beta chains were all read from a single sample in a study of T cells in localized non-small cell lung cancer. Clones were sequenced by immunoSEQ multiplex PCR, and TCRdb holds only the in-frame ones, with some missing. The table shows about 75,000 clones, with around 84% occurring only once. The source was peripheral blood, collected before any cancer treatment. Receptors were obtained from an older female donor with stage I lung adenocarcinoma.

In DNA, the CDR3 is TGTGCCAGTTCGAATGGGGGTAGCAATCAGCCCCAGCATTTT. Translation: CASSNGGSNQPQHF. The gene calls are TRBV6-1 and TRBJ1-5; TRBD1 is a possible D gene (5 bases). CDR3 length: 14 amino acids. CDR1 and CDR2 from the germline V gene are MNHNS and SASEGT. The V end was cut by 9 bases, the J end by 0 bases, with 12 bases between.

The chain joins TRBV30 to TRBJ1-6; no clear D gene. Trimming pared 1 base from V and 9 bases from J, leaving 10 bases between. The CDR3 runs 13 residues. The germline CDR1 and CDR2 sequences are GTSNPN and SVGIG (reference sequence). The chain's CDR3 is CAWSEVEGSPLHF. CDR3 DNA: TGTGCCTGGAGTGAAGTGGAGGGTTCACCCCTCCACTTT.

This chain links TRBV6-1 with TRBJ1-3; D may be TRBD1 (6 bases). The ends were cut back, 5 bases at V and 2 bases at J, with 13 bases in the middle. The CDR3 consists of 15 residues. The germline V gene encodes CDR1 MNHNS and CDR2 SASEGT. The CDR3 DNA reads as TGTGCCAGCAGTACTACAGGGATTCCTGGAAACACCATATATTTT. Residues: CASSTTGIPGNTIYF.

The chain links TRBV5-4 to TRBJ1-3, with D possibly being TRBD1 (5 bases). From germline, CDR1 is SGHNT and CDR2 YYREEE (reference sequence). V lost 2 bases and J lost 0, with 15 bases in between. The CDR3 has 17 amino acids. The CDR3 protein is CASSFGGLVYSGNTIYF. CDR3 coding DNA: TGTGCCAGCAGCTTTGGGGGTCTGGTCTACTCTGGAAACACCATATATTTT. Complete variable domain (other parts from reference TRBV5-4 and TRBJ1-3): ETGVTQSPTHLIKTRGQQVTLRCSSQSGHNTVSWYQQALGQGPQFIFQYYREEENGRGNFPPRFSGLQFPNYSSELNVNALELDDSALYLCASSFGGLVYSGNTIYFGEGSWLTVV.

Worth noting for this clone: The junction and the germline gene differ at one end; a read error may be behind it. The genes are TRBV7-6 and TRBJ2-1; 12 bases line up with TRBD2. The CDR3 covers 14 residues. CDR1 is SGHVS, CDR2 FNYEAQ, per germline. The CDR3 loop reads CASSLAGGNNEQFF. CDR3 DNA: TGTGCCAGCAGCCTAGCGGGGGGGAACAATGAGCAGTTCTTC.

This rearrangement joins TRBV19 to TRBJ2-7; 11 positions match TRBD2. The CDR3 spans 16 residues. V lost 3 bases, J lost 3 bases, and 7 bases stayed unmatched. Germline loops: CDR1 LNHDA, CDR2 SQIVND (reference sequence). The CDR3 coding sequence is TGTGCCAGTAGTATGCCTCCCGGGACTAGCGGCTACGAGCAGTACTTC. Translated, it gives CASSMPPGTSGYEQYF.

This chain uses TRBV9 with TRBJ2-1, with 7 bases matching TRBD1. After removal of 3 bases from V and 6 bases from J, the junction contained 9 bases not matched to a gene. The germline gives CDR1 SGDLS, CDR2 YYNGEE. The CDR3 sequence is 15 residues long. CDR3 in amino acids: CASSEERGQVNEQFF. CDR3 nucleotide sequence: TGTGCCAGCAGCGAAGAGAGGGGGCAGGTCAATGAGCAGTTCTTC.